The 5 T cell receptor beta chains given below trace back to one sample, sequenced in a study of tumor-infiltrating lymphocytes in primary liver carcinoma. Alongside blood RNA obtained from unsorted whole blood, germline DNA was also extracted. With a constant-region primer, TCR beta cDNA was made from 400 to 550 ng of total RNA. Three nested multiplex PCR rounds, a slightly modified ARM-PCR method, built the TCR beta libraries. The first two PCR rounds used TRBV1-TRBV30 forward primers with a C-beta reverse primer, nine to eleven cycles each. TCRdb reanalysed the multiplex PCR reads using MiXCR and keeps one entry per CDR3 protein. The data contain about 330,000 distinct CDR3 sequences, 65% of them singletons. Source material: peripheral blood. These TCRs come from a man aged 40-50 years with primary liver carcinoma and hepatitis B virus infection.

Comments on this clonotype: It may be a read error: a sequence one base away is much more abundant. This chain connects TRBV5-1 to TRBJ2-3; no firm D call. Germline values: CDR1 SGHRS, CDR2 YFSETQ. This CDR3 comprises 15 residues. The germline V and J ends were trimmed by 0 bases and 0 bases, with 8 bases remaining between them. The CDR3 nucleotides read TGCGCCAGCAGCTTGGACACGACAAGCACAGATACGCAGTATTTT. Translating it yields CASSLDTTSTDTQYF.

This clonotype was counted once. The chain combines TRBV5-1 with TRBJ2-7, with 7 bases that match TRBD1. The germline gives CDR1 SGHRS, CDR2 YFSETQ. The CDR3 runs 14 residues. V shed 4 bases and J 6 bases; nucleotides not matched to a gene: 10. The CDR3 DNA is TGCGCCAGCAGCGTTGGGACAGACCCTCGCGAGCAGTACTTC. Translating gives CASSVGTDPREQYF.

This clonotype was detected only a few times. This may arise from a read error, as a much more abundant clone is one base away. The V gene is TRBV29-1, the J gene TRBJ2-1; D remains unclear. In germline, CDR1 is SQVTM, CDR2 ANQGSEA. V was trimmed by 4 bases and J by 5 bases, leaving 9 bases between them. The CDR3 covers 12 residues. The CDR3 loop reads CSVGAWNNEQFF. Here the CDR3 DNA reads TGCAGCGTTGGGGCATGGAACAATGAGCAGTTCTTC.

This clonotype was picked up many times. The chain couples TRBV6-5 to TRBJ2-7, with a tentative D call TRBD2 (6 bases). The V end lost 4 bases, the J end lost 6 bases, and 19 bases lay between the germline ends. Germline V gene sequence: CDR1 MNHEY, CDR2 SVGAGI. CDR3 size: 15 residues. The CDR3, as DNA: TGTGCCAGCAGTTCCTTGGCGGGGACTCAGACCGAGCAGTACTTC. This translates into CASSSLAGTQTEQYF.

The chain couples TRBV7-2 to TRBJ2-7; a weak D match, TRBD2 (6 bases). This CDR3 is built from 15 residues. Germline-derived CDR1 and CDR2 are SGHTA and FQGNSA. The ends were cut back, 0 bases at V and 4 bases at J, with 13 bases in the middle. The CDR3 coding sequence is TGTGCCAGCAGCTTAGCCGGGAGTGGAGGATACGAGCAGTACTTC. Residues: CASSLAGSGGYEQYF.